The clone carrying this T cell receptor (beta chain) has only one observation. What it recognizes is unknown. This sample stems from a study of breast tumors, draining lymph nodes, adjacent tissues. Study-level results: That most tumor T cells come from lymph nodes remained unproven. Data fit most tumor T cells coming from lymph node, expanding in tumor. Tumor repertoires ranked between lymph nodes and nontumor tissue in diversity, with V and J gene preferences.

The V end lost 5 bases, the J end lost 9 bases, and 8 bases lay between the germline ends. Germline values: CDR1 SEHNR, CDR2 FQNEAQ (reference sequence). There are 11 residues in the CDR3. TCRdb reprocessed the multiplex PCR reads with MiXCR, giving one entry per CDR3 protein. The sample includes approximately 230,000 distinct CDR3 sequences, less than 45% seen only once; the top ten take 3% to 4.5%. Axillary draining lymph nodes of breast cancer patients supplied the node samples. Material: axillary lymph node tissue. The sequence was obtained from a female donor with breast cancer. Some clones in this sample may be carry-over from other donors' samples. V usage is TRBV7-9 and J usage is TRBJ2-1; D ambiguous. The CDR3 DNA follows: TGTGCCAGCAGCCCGAAAAGTGAGCAGTTCTTC. Its translation: CASSPKSEQFF.